This T cell receptor (beta chain) was found in a study of blood T cell repertoires in COVID-19. TCRdb's table, derived via immunoSEQ multiplex PCR, lists solely in-frame clones and lacks some. The sample lists 300,000 to 350,000 clones, over 80% occurring once. CDR1 and CDR2 from the germline V gene are MNHEY and SMNVEV (reference sequence). V lost 7 bases and J lost 5, with 14 bases in between. The CDR3 runs to 13 residues. The genes are TRBV27 and TRBJ1-1; D remains unclear. Sequencing was done on a sample of peripheral blood. The receptor was derived from a woman aged 45-60 years with COVID-19, enrolled during active disease. Here the CDR3 DNA reads TGTGCCAGCAAGTCGGGTGGCGGAACTGAAGCTTTCTTT. Translating it yields CASKSGGGTEAFF.